Below, 20 T cell receptor beta chains from the same sample are listed, as sequenced in a study of Ad26.COV2.S vaccination and SARS-CoV-2 variants. Using immunoSEQ multiplex PCR, the repertoire was profiled, and TCRdb retains in-frame clones only, with some absent. The table includes about 500,000 clones, 80% to 90% detected once. Treatment specified: 19 received Ad26.COV2.S at low or high dose, single or two shots; several received placebo; per-sample allocation not given. Sampling was done on day 63 after the first vaccine or placebo injection. Specimen: peripheral blood, collected in a trial of Ad26.COV2.S vaccine versus placebo. These receptors were obtained from a person between 18 and 60 years old who received the Ad26.COV2.S COVID-19 vaccine or a placebo.

The genes are TRBV20-1 and TRBJ2-3, with D possibly matching TRBD1 (6 bases). The CDR3 covers 11 residues. Germline V gives CDR1 DFQATT, CDR2 SNEGSKA (reference sequence). V gave up 8 bases and J gave up 6 bases, with 12 bases separating them. CDR3 nucleotides: TGCAGTCTGGCCAGGGGCGATACGCAGTATTTT. The encoded protein is CSLARGDTQYF.

This clone appeared a few times. This sequence joins TRBV6-2 or TRBV6-3 and TRBJ1-6, with D perhaps matching TRBD1 (6 bases). Trimming left V 6 bases short and J 10 bases short, with 22 bases between. The germline gives CDR1 MNHEY, CDR2 SVGEGT. The CDR3 is 16 amino acids. The CDR3 bases are TGTGCCAGCAGCCCCGGGGGCGCTCCCCTCCGGTCACCCCTCCACTTT. Its translation is CASSPGGAPLRSPLHF.

The gene calls are TRBV6-5 and TRBJ1-2; tentatively, D is TRBD1 (6 bases). The CDR3 is 15 amino acids. Trimming removed 6 bases at V and 0 bases at J, with 14 bases between. The germline V gene encodes CDR1 MNHEY and CDR2 SVGAGI. CDR3 amino acids: CASRTPGAPNYGYTF. The CDR3, as DNA: TGTGCCAGCAGAACACCAGGGGCCCCTAACTATGGCTACACCTTC.

This rearrangement joins TRBV6-5 to TRBJ1-2, with 8 bases fitting TRBD1. The CDR3 sequence is 14 residues long. Germline V CDR1 and CDR2: MNHEY, SVGAGI. The ends lost 8 bases at V and 5 bases at J; junction bases unmatched: 10. The CDR3 sequence: CASRKQQGGYGYTF. The CDR3, as DNA: TGTGCCAGCCGAAAACAACAGGGGGGGTATGGCTACACCTTC.

The chain recombines TRBV11-2 with TRBJ1-5, with a tentative D call TRBD1 (5 bases). The CDR3 contains 17 residues. Trimming stripped 5 bases from V and 2 bases from J, with 19 bases between. Germline assignment: CDR1 SGHAT and CDR2 FQNNGV. CDR3 region: CASSLGTGVGGNQPQHF. In nucleotides, the CDR3 is TGTGCCAGCAGCCTGGGCACGGGGGTAGGGGGCAATCAGCCCCAGCATTTT.

V is TRBV9 and J is TRBJ2-6; D uncertain. Germline values: CDR1 SGDLS, CDR2 YYNGEE. This CDR3 spans 15 amino acids. Trimming took off 0 bases at V and 2 bases at J, with 6 bases between the two ends. The CDR3 sequence: CASSVATAGANVLTF. In nucleotides, the CDR3 is TGTGCCAGCAGCGTAGCTACAGCTGGGGCCAACGTCCTGACTTTC.

The chain employs TRBV4-1 and TRBJ2-3, with 7 bases matching TRBD2. Germline V gives CDR1 MGHRA, CDR2 YSYEKL. The CDR3 sequence is 16 residues long. The CDR3: CPTSQRGGGEGGTQYF. Written as DNA, the CDR3 is TGCCCCACCAGCCAAAGGGGTGGGGGGGAGGGCGGTACGCAGTATTTT.

With respect to this clone: Additional DNA sequences in this sample encode the identical CDR3. V usage is TRBV18 and J usage is TRBJ2-5; tentatively, D is TRBD1 (5 bases). Germline CDR1 is KGHSH and CDR2 is LQKENI. V lost 2 bases and J 1 base, leaving 8 bases between the germline ends. There are 14 residues in the CDR3. The CDR3 region is CASSPRGSQETQYF. CDR3 DNA sequence: TGTGCCAGCTCACCAAGGGGCAGCCAAGAGACCCAGTACTTC.

This chain joins TRBV15 and TRBJ2-4; the match to TRBD2 covers 7 bases. The germline V gene encodes CDR1 LNHNV and CDR2 YYDKDF (reference sequence). The CDR3 consists of 14 residues. The trim removed 5 bases at V and 9 bases at J, leaving 10 bases unmatched. CDR3 amino acids: CATSVRTSNSIQYF. CDR3 DNA sequence: TGTGCCACCAGCGTACGGACTAGTAATAGCATTCAGTACTTC.

The gene calls are TRBV29-1 and TRBJ1-1; the match to TRBD1 covers 10 bases. V shed 7 bases, J shed 5 bases, and the junction held 7 bases outside the gene matches. This CDR3 contains 13 residues. Germline CDR1 SQVTM, CDR2 ANQGSEA. As DNA, the CDR3 is TGCAGCGGCATGGGACAGGGGATTACTGAAGCTTTCTTT. Translating gives CSGMGQGITEAFF.

V and J are TRBV7-8 and TRBJ1-1, with no clear D. Germline V gene data show CDR1 as SGHVS and CDR2 as FQNEAQ. With 1 base removed from V and 4 bases from J, the gap between germline ends came to 10 bases. The CDR3 consists of 14 residues. The CDR3 spells CASSLGYVGTEAFF. The DNA of the CDR3 is TGTGCCAGCAGCTTAGGGTACGTTGGCACTGAAGCTTTCTTT.

This clone qualifies as medium-sized. V usage is TRBV5-5 and J usage is TRBJ1-1; D not resolved. CDR1 and CDR2 from the germline V gene are SGHKS and YYEKEE (reference sequence). There are 14 residues in the CDR3. The germline V and J ends were trimmed by 0 bases and 0 bases, with 6 bases remaining between them. CDR3 nucleotides: TGTGCCAGCAGCTTGGGCTCAGTGAACACTGAAGCTTTCTTT. It yields the protein CASSLGSVNTEAFF.

The gene calls are TRBV7-8 and TRBJ1-3; D is undetermined. Deletions cut 0 bases from V and 0 bases from J, with 12 bases between. Looked up from germline, CDR1 is SGHVS and CDR2 is FQNEAQ. This CDR3 spans 17 amino acids. CDR3 residues: CASSLAGLESSGNTIYF. The CDR3 nucleotides read TGTGCCAGCAGCTTAGCGGGGTTGGAAAGCTCTGGAAACACCATATATTTT.

V and J are TRBV4-3 and TRBJ2-3; tentative D call: TRBD2 (7 bases). The length of the CDR3 is 18 residues. V was shortened by 0 bases and J by 5 bases, with 21 bases between the two germline ends. Germline assignment: CDR1 LGHNA and CDR2 YSLEER. In DNA form, the CDR3 reads TGCGCCAGCAGCCAAGATCTGTTTATGGGGGGGGCCCGAGATACGCAGTATTTT. It encodes CASSQDLFMGGARDTQYF.

The rearrangement uses TRBV7-3 and TRBJ2-7; D call uncertain. Trimming pared 0 bases from V and 0 bases from J, leaving 6 bases between. The germline V gene has CDR1 SGHTA and CDR2 FQGTGA. The CDR3 has 14 residues. The CDR3 DNA reads TGTGCCAGCAGCTTAACGAGTGGCTCCTACGAGCAGTACTTC. Its protein product is CASSLTSGSYEQYF.

The V call is TRBV2, the J call TRBJ1-5; tentatively, D is TRBD1 (5 bases). This CDR3 is built from 16 residues. Looked up from germline, CDR1 is SNHLY and CDR2 is FYNNEI. The V end was cut by 6 bases, the J end by 5 bases, with 20 bases between. For the CDR3, the DNA is TGTGCCAGCAGGGGGACCCTTAGTCTCCTAGATCAGCCCCAGCATTTT. It specifies CASRGTLSLLDQPQHF.

The chain carries TRBV2 and TRBJ1-2; no clear D. CDR1 is SNHLY, CDR2 FYNNEI, per germline. CDR3 size: 15 residues. With 0 bases removed from V and 0 bases from J, the gap between germline ends came to 8 bases. This CDR3 is CASSEARRANYGYTF. DNA of the CDR3: TGTGCCAGCAGTGAAGCGCGGAGGGCTAACTATGGCTACACCTTC.

The chain is built from TRBV7-9 and TRBJ1-1, with D maybe TRBD1 (6 bases). The germline gives CDR1 SEHNR, CDR2 FQNEAQ (reference sequence). The CDR3 is 16 amino acids. V lost 1 base and J lost 1, with 13 bases in between. The CDR3 nucleotides are TGTGCCAGCAGCTTAGGGGGTGGGACACCGAACACTGAAGCTTTCTTT. Translation: CASSLGGGTPNTEAFF.

The chain combines TRBV6-5 with TRBJ2-2, with TRBD2 matching 10 bases. This CDR3 comprises 16 residues. J was trimmed by 4 bases and V by 4 bases; bases with no gene match: 6. CDR1 and CDR2 from the germline V gene are MNHEY and SVGAGI. CDR3 sequence reads: CASSFRTSGPTGELFF. The CDR3 DNA reads TGTGCCAGCAGTTTCAGGACTAGCGGTCCCACCGGGGAGCTGTTTTTT.

The chain uses TRBV7-2 and TRBJ1-1, with D possibly TRBD1 on 6 matching bases. Germline V CDR1 and CDR2: SGHTA, FQGNSA. The germline V and J ends were trimmed by 5 bases and 1 base, with 11 bases remaining between them. The CDR3 has 14 amino acids. CDR3 protein: CASSSRGRNTEAFF. CDR3 DNA sequence: TGTGCCAGCAGCAGCCGGGGGCGGAACACTGAAGCTTTCTTT.